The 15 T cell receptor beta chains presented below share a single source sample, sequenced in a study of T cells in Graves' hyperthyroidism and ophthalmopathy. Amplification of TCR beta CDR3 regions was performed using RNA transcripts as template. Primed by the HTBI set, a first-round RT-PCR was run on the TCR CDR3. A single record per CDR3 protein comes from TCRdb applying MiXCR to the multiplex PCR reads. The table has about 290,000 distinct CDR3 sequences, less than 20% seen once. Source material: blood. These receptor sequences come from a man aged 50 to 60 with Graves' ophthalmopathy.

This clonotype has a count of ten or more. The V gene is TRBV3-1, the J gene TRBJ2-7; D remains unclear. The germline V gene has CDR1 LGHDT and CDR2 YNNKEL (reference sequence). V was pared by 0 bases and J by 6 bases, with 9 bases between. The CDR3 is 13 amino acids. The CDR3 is CASSQDNWSEQYF. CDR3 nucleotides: TGTGCCAGCAGCCAAGATAATTGGTCCGAGCAGTACTTC.

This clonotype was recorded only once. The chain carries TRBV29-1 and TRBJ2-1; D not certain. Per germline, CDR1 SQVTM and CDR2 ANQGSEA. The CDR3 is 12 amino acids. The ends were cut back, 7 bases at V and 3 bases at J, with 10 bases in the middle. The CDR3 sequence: CSASSLYNEQFF. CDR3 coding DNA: TGCAGCGCTTCCTCTCTCTACAATGAGCAGTTCTTC.

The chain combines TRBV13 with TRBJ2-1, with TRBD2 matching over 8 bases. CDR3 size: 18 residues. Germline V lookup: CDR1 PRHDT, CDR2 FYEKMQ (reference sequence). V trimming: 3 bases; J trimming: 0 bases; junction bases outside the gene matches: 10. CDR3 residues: CASSFRLPSGSSYNEQFF. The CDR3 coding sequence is TGTGCCAGCAGCTTTAGACTGCCCAGCGGGAGCTCCTACAATGAGCAGTTCTTC.

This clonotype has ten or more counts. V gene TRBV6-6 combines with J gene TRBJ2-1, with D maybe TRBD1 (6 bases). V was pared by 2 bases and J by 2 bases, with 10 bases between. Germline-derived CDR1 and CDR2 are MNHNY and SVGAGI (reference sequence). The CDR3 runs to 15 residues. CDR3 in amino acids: CASSYVSGAYNEQFF. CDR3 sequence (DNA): TGTGCCAGCAGTTACGTGTCAGGGGCCTACAATGAGCAGTTCTTC.

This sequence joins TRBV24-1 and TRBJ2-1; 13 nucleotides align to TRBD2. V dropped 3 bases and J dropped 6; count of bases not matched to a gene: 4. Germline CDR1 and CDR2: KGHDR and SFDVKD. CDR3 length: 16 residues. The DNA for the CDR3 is TGTGCCACCAGTGATCCGGGACTAGCGGGGCTCAATGAGCAGTTCTTC. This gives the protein CATSDPGLAGLNEQFF.

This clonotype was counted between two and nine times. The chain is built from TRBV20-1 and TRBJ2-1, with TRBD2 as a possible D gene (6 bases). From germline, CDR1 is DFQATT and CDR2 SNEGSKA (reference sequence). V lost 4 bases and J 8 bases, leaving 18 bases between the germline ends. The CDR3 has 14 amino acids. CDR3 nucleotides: TGCAGTGCTAAGCGGCTAGCGAATTACCATGAGCAGTTCTTC. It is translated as CSAKRLANYHEQFF.

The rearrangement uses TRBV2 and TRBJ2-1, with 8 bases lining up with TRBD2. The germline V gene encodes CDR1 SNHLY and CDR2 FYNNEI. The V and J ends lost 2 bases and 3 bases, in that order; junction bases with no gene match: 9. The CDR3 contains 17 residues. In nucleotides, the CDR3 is TGTGCCAGCAGTGAACTAGCGGGCTTATCCTTCTACAATGAGCAGTTCTTC. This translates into CASSELAGLSFYNEQFF.

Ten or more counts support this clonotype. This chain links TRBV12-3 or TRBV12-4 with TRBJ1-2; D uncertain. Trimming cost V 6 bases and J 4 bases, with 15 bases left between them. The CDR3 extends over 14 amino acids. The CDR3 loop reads CASRTAESVYGYTF. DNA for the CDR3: TGTGCCAGCAGGACCGCCGAGAGTGTCTATGGCTACACCTTC.

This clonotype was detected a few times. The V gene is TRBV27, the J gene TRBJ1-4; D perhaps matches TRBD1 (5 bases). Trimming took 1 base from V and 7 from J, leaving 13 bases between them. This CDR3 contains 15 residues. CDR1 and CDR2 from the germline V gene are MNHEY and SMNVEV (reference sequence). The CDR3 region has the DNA TGTGCCAGCAGTTTATTACCGGGACTAGGTGAAAAACTGTTTTTT. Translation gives CASSLLPGLGEKLFF.

The CDR3 coding sequence is TGTGCCAGCAGCCCTGGGACAATCAATCAGCCCCAGCATTTT. Amino acids: CASSPGTINQPQHF. The rearrangement links TRBV7-9 to TRBJ1-5, with a possible D match to TRBD1 (6 bases). The V end lost 5 bases, the J end lost 3 bases, and 11 bases lay between the germline ends. Germline loops: CDR1 SEHNR, CDR2 FQNEAQ (reference sequence). The CDR3 loop spans 14 amino acids. The complete variable domain, with remaining parts taken from reference TRBV7-9 and TRBJ1-5, reads DTGVSQNPRHKITKRGQNVTFRCDPISEHNRLYWYRQTLGQGPEFLTYFQNEAQLEKSRLLSDRFSAERPKGSFSTLEIQRTEQGDSAMYLCASSPGTINQPQHFGDGTRLSIL.

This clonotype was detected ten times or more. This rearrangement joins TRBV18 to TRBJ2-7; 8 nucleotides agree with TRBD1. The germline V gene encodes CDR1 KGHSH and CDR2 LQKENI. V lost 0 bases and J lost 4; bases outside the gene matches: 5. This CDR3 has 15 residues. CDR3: CASSPPGTGNYEQYF. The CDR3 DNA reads TGTGCCAGCTCACCACCTGGGACAGGCAATTACGAGCAGTACTTC.

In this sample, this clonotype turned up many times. The chain's CDR3 is CASSLRLGAGDDTQYF. The CDR3 region has the DNA TGTGCCAGCAGCTTAAGGCTGGGGGCAGGCGACGATACGCAGTATTTT. The chain employs TRBV7-2 and TRBJ2-3; the D gene is possibly TRBD1 (6 bases). Germline V gene sequence: CDR1 SGHTA, CDR2 FQGNSA. V lost 2 bases and J lost 6, with 18 bases in between. The CDR3 consists of 16 residues.

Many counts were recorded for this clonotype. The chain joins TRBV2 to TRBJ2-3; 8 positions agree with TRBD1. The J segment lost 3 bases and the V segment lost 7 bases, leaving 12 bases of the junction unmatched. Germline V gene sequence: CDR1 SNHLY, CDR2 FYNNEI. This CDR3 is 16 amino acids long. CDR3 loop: CASILPWTGYTDTQYF. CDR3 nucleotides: TGTGCCAGCATCCTTCCGTGGACAGGGTATACAGATACGCAGTATTTT.

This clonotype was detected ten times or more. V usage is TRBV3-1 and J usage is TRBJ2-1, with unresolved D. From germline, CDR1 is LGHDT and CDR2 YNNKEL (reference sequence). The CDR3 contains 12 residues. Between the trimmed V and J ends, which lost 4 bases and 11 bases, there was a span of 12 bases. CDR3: CASSLLGSKQFF. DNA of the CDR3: TGTGCCAGCAGCCTCCTGGGATCCAAGCAGTTCTTC.

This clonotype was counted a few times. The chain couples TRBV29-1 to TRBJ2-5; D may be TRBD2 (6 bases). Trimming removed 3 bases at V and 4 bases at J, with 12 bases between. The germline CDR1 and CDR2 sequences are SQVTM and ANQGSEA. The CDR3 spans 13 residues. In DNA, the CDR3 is TGCAGCGTTGAGGGGAAAGCGGGAGAGACCCAGTACTTC. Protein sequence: CSVEGKAGETQYF.